This T cell receptor (beta chain) is drawn from a study of T cells in women clearing cervical HPV infection. Study-level information: Donors had HPV16-related CIN3 or worse; 2 had invasive cancer. HLA type stays a possible confounder, typing being limited. General study findings and limits: CIN3+ cases had significantly higher TCR repertoire richness than controls, but evenness did not differ.

HPV was found by MY09/MY11 PCR and dot-blot genotyping. The CDR3 loop spans 14 amino acids. The repertoire was sequenced with immunoSEQ multiplex PCR; TCRdb's copy has only in-frame clones and lacks some. The sample totals tens of thousands of clones; its top ten clones hold about 6.4%. Turning to this clone: The antigen remains undetermined. The read terminates 3 residues before the CDR3 end, so the remaining end is supplied by the germline J gene.

The J gene is TRBJ1-2, the V gene TRBV12-3 or TRBV12-4; D is undetermined. The sequencing input was blood buffy coat. This TCR came from a woman aged 18 to 69 with a cervical HPV16 infection that either progressed to CIN3+ or cleared (not recorded which). The DNA read from the CDR3 is TGTGCCAGCAGTTTAACCGCAGCGACGGGGGGC. Its protein product is CASSLTAATGG. The whole CDR3 sequence reads CASSLTAATGGYTF.